This T cell receptor (beta chain) was recovered during a study of blood T cell repertoires in COVID-19. Clones were read by immunoSEQ multiplex PCR, and TCRdb kept only the in-frame ones, dropping some. The repertoire includes about 170,000 clones, around nine tenths of them detected once, and 3.5% to 4.5% sits in the top ten. The V gene lost 7 bases and the J gene lost 6 bases, with 18 bases spanning the gap. The CDR3 contains 15 residues. CDR1 and CDR2 (germline): LNHDA, SQIVND (reference sequence). Sequenced input: peripheral blood. The chain uses TRBV19 and TRBJ2-2; D may be TRBD2 (6 bases). This receptor was taken from a man younger than 30 with active or convalescent COVID-19. The CDR3 nucleotides read TGTGCCAGTACGGAGGGTATCAGGATGGCCGGGGAGCTGTTTTTT. Protein product: CASTEGIRMAGELFF.